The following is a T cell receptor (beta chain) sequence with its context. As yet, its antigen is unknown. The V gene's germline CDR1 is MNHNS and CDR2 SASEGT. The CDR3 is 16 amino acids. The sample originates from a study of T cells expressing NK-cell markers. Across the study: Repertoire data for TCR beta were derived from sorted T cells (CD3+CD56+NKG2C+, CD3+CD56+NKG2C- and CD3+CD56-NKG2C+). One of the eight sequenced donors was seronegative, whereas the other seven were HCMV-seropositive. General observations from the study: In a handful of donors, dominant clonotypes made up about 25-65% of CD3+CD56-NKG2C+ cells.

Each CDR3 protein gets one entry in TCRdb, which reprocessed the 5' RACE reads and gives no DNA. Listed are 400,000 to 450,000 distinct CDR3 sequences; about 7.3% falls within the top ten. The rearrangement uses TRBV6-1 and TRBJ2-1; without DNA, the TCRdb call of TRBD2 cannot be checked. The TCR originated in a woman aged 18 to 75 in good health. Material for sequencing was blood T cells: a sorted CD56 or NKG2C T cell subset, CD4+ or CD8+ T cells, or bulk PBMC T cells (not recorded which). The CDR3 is CASTPSGRAPHNEQFF.